A single sample gave rise to the 29 T cell receptor beta chains below, sequenced in a study of cytomegalovirus exposure and HLA in healthy donors. PCR primers comprised 60 Vbeta and 13 Jbeta primers. Profiling relied on immunoSEQ multiplex PCR, and the TCRdb table lists in-frame clones only, not all of them. The data hold 90,000 to 130,000 clones, with about 70% observed a single time. Sequencing was carried out using PBMCs. All receptors come from a woman in her twenties or thirties in good health and CMV-seronegative.

The chain is built from TRBV19 and TRBJ1-2; 7 nucleotides align to TRBD1. Trimming cost V 4 bases and J 5 bases; bases outside gene matches: 13. The CDR3 totals 16 residues. Germline values: CDR1 LNHDA, CDR2 SQIVND (reference sequence). The CDR3 protein is CASSTLDRVRGYGYTF. The CDR3 DNA reads TGTGCCAGTAGTACCCTTGACAGGGTCCGGGGGTATGGCTACACCTTC.

The V call is TRBV6-5, the J call TRBJ1-4, with TRBD1 matching 9 bases. V shed 6 bases and J 4 bases; nucleotides not matched to a gene: 3. CDR1 is MNHEY, CDR2 SVGAGI, per germline. The CDR3 has 14 residues. The CDR3 spells CASSPDRGNEKLFF. Here the CDR3 DNA reads TGTGCCAGCAGCCCGGACAGGGGTAATGAAAAACTGTTTTTT.

The chain has TRBV30 and TRBJ1-1; TRBD1 matches at 7 bases. The CDR3 extends over 13 amino acids. The ends lost 1 base at V and 6 bases at J; junction bases unmatched: 5. Per germline, CDR1 GTSNPN and CDR2 SVGIG (reference sequence). The CDR3 reads CAWSGQGYPEAFF. In nucleotides, the CDR3 is TGTGCCTGGAGTGGACAGGGTTACCCTGAAGCTTTCTTT.

The chain couples TRBV7-8 to TRBJ2-3, with D tentatively TRBD2 (5 bases). Between the trimmed V and J ends, which lost 3 bases and 4 bases, there was a span of 11 bases. Germline-derived CDR1 and CDR2 are SGHVS and FQNEAQ. This CDR3 is built from 14 residues. The CDR3: CASSLGSAADTQYF. CDR3 in DNA: TGTGCCAGCAGCTTGGGTAGCGCTGCAGATACGCAGTATTTT.

This clone appeared a few times. The V gene is TRBV2, the J gene TRBJ1-5; maybe TRBD1 (5 bases). The CDR3 covers 13 residues. V shed 5 bases and J shed 4 bases, with 9 bases lying between them. Germline loops: CDR1 SNHLY, CDR2 FYNNEI. The CDR3 DNA reads TGTGCCAGCAGTTGGGGGGGAAATCAGCCCCAGCATTTT. Protein product: CASSWGGNQPQHF.

The rearrangement joins TRBV7-6 to TRBJ1-5, with 7 positions matching TRBD1. With 3 bases clipped from V and 3 bases from J, the junction kept 5 bases outside the gene matches. The germline V gene encodes CDR1 SGHVS and CDR2 FNYEAQ. The CDR3 is 15 residues long. CDR3 region: CASSLETGINQPQHF. The CDR3 region has the DNA TGTGCCAGCAGCTTGGAGACAGGGATCAATCAGCCCCAGCATTTT.

The rearrangement links TRBV5-8 to TRBJ1-4, with 9 nucleotides matching TRBD1. Germline lookup yields CDR1 SGHTS and CDR2 YDEGEE. The CDR3 is 16 residues long. Trimming removed 4 bases from V and 0 bases from J; junction bases left unmatched: 4. The CDR3 region is CASSPGTGSTNEKLFF. DNA of the CDR3: TGTGCCAGCAGCCCCGGGACAGGGTCAACTAATGAAAAACTGTTTTTT.

In its sample, this clone was seen a few times. The V gene is TRBV6-1, the J gene TRBJ1-1; TRBD1 matches 7 bases. V trimming: 2 bases; J trimming: 6 bases; junction bases outside the gene matches: 3. The CDR3 has 13 residues. Germline assignment: CDR1 MNHNS and CDR2 SASEGT. CDR3 sequence reads: CASSETRGAEAFF. For the CDR3, the DNA is TGTGCCAGCAGTGAAACCAGGGGGGCTGAAGCTTTCTTT.

The chain joins TRBV30 to TRBJ2-5, with D tentatively TRBD2 (6 bases). Trimming shortened V by 4 bases and J by 0 bases, and 9 bases separated the two germline ends. The V gene's germline CDR1 is GTSNPN and CDR2 SVGIG (reference sequence). The CDR3 spans 13 residues. CDR3 sequence (DNA): TGTGCCTGGACCGGACTACACCAAGAGACCCAGTACTTC. It is translated as CAWTGLHQETQYF.

The rearrangement links TRBV28 to TRBJ1-2; 8 bases line up with TRBD1. CDR3 size: 14 residues. Per the germline V gene, CDR1 is MDHEN and CDR2 is SYDVKM. J lost 3 bases, V lost 8 bases, and 8 bases had no gene match. This CDR3 is CASGPRGPDYGYTF. The CDR3 DNA reads TGTGCCAGCGGACCCAGGGGGCCCGACTATGGCTACACCTTC.

The chain employs TRBV4-1 and TRBJ2-1, with D possibly matching TRBD2 (7 bases). The CDR3 is made up of 19 amino acids. The germline V gene encodes CDR1 MGHRA and CDR2 YSYEKL. Trimming shortened V by 4 bases and J by 1 base, and 23 bases separated the two germline ends. CDR3 bases: TGCGCCAGCAGCCTCCTTTGGGTGGGAGGGGGGGAATCCTACAATGAGCAGTTCTTC. Translation gives CASSLLWVGGGESYNEQFF.

This clone was detected only a few times. The chain uses TRBV19 and TRBJ2-1; the match to TRBD2 covers 7 bases. The CDR3 is 16 residues long. Germline V gene data show CDR1 as LNHDA and CDR2 as SQIVND (reference sequence). The junction had 5 bases not matched to a gene; V was cut back by 3 bases and J by 0 bases. This CDR3 is CASSMWGGSSYNEQFF. The CDR3 nucleotides are TGTGCCAGTAGTATGTGGGGGGGAAGCTCCTACAATGAGCAGTTCTTC. Filled out from reference TRBV19 and TRBJ2-1, the complete variable domain reads DGGITQSPKYLFRKEGQNVTLSCEQNLNHDAMYWYRQDPGQGLRLIYYSQIVNDFQKGDIAEGYSVSREKKESFPLTVTSAQKNPTAFYLCASSMWGGSSYNEQFFGPGTRLTVL.

The V and J genes are TRBV19 and TRBJ1-5; D is undetermined. This CDR3 is built from 15 residues. V dropped 3 bases and J dropped 3 bases, with 12 bases sitting between them. The germline CDR1 and CDR2 sequences are LNHDA and SQIVND (reference sequence). Here the CDR3 reads CASSISQDTNQPQHF. DNA of the CDR3: TGTGCCAGTAGTATCTCACAAGATACCAATCAGCCCCAGCATTTT.

In this sample, this clone turned up a few times. The chain links TRBV5-4 to TRBJ2-1; 9 bases are shared with TRBD2. The CDR3 loop spans 14 amino acids. CDR1 and CDR2 (germline): SGHNT, YYREEE (reference sequence). V lost 0 bases and J lost 5; bases outside the gene matches: 0. The CDR3 sequence: CASSLVAGDNEQFF. CDR3 sequence (DNA): TGTGCCAGCAGCTTGGTAGCGGGAGACAATGAGCAGTTCTTC.

The rearrangement links TRBV18 to TRBJ2-5; no clear D gene. This CDR3 comprises 11 residues. The V and J ends lost 4 bases and 2 bases respectively, with 2 bases between them. Germline V gene lookup returns CDR1 KGHSH and CDR2 LQKENI. The CDR3 DNA sequence: TGTGCCAGCTCACTACAAGAGACCCAGTACTTC. Its translation is CASSLQETQYF.

The chain combines TRBV9 with TRBJ1-1, with D perhaps matching TRBD1 (6 bases). V shed 4 bases and J shed 4 bases, with 23 bases lying between them. Per germline, CDR1 SGDLS and CDR2 YYNGEE. The CDR3 totals 17 residues. CDR3 sequence (DNA): TGTGCCAGCAGCCCTCAAGACGTCAGGGGTCGGGGCACTGAAGCTTTCTTT. It yields the protein CASSPQDVRGRGTEAFF.

V gene TRBV7-2 combines with J gene TRBJ2-3; 9 bases fit TRBD2. CDR3 length equals 13 residues. V was pared by 5 bases and J by 9 bases, with 6 bases of the junction left unmatched. The germline gives CDR1 SGHTA, CDR2 FQGNSA. The CDR3 is CASSGNLAGTQYF. The CDR3 coding sequence is TGTGCCAGCAGCGGAAACCTAGCGGGAACGCAGTATTTT.

The CDR3 spells CASSSGGNEQYF. DNA of the CDR3: TGTGCCAGCAGCTCGGGGGGTAACGAGCAGTACTTC. J is TRBJ2-7 and V is TRBV7-2; 7 nucleotides line up with TRBD2. With V trimmed by 4 bases and J by 5 bases, 2 bases remained unmatched. The CDR3 is made up of 12 amino acids. Germline lookup yields CDR1 SGHTA and CDR2 FQGNSA.

This clone was detected once. The junction shows a germline mismatch at one end, possibly a read error. The V gene is TRBV19, the J gene TRBJ1-1, with 9 bases lining up with TRBD1. This CDR3 region has 14 residues. Germline assignment: CDR1 LNHDA and CDR2 SQIVND (reference sequence). The CDR3 spells CASSIDGTGTEAFF. The CDR3 nucleotides read TGTGCCAGTAGTATAGACGGGACAGGGACTGAGGCTTTCTTT.

The chain combines TRBV30 with TRBJ2-3; 11 bases map to TRBD2. The V gene's germline CDR1 is GTSNPN and CDR2 SVGIG (reference sequence). V shed 1 base and J 4 bases; nucleotides not matched to a gene: 4. CDR3 length equals 15 residues. For the CDR3, the DNA is TGTGCCTGGAGTGCGGGACTAGCGGATTCAGATACGCAGTATTTT. Translated, it gives CAWSAGLADSDTQYF.

The genes are TRBV6-1 and TRBJ1-3, with D perhaps matching TRBD1 (6 bases). The CDR3 runs 16 residues. Germline lookup yields CDR1 MNHNS and CDR2 SASEGT. V was trimmed by 2 bases and J by 4 bases, leaving 15 bases between them. In nucleotides, the CDR3 is TGTGCCAGCAGTGAAATAACAGGGTCGGGAGGAAACACCATATATTTT. Its translation is CASSEITGSGGNTIYF.

As to this clone: The same CDR3 also results from other DNA sequences found in this sample. The rearrangement uses TRBV2 and TRBJ1-1; the D gene is possibly TRBD1 (5 bases). The CDR3 totals 14 residues. Looked up from germline, CDR1 is SNHLY and CDR2 is FYNNEI. V dropped 5 bases and J dropped 3 bases, with 13 bases sitting between them. As DNA, the CDR3 is TGTGCCAGCAGTTTTGCTGCGGGGGACACTGAAGCTTTCTTT. Amino acid sequence: CASSFAAGDTEAFF. The variable domain in full, with the rest retrieved from reference TRBV2 and TRBJ1-1, is EPEVTQTPSHQVTQMGQEVILRCVPISNHLYFYWYRQILGQKVEFLVSFYNNEISEKSEIFDDQFSVERPDGSNFTLKIRSTKLEDSAMYFCASSFAAGDTEAFFGQGTRLTVV.

The chain uses TRBV4-2 and TRBJ2-7; 8 positions agree with TRBD2. The CDR3 contains 15 residues. In germline, CDR1 is LGHNA, CDR2 YNFKEQ. V was pared by 2 bases and J by 0 bases, with 3 bases of the junction left unmatched. In DNA, the CDR3 is TGTGCCAGCAGCCAAACAGCGGGGGACTCCTACGAGCAGTACTTC. The encoded protein is CASSQTAGDSYEQYF.

This chain joins TRBV2 and TRBJ1-2, with D unresolved. CDR1 is SNHLY and CDR2 is FYNNEI in the germline V gene. CDR3 length equals 15 residues. The V end lost 2 bases, the J end lost 8 bases, and 18 bases lay between the germline ends. The CDR3 DNA reads TGTGCCAGCAGTGAATTTCCAAGCGGTTCCCTGGGCTACACCTTC. Protein: CASSEFPSGSLGYTF.

This clone was observed once. The rearrangement links TRBV29-1 to TRBJ2-7; D might be TRBD2 (5 bases). The CDR3 loop spans 14 amino acids. Germline V CDR1 and CDR2: SQVTM, ANQGSEA. V lost 7 bases and J 1 base, leaving 17 bases between the germline ends. The CDR3 loop is CSAGGGTPSYEQYF. The CDR3 DNA is TGCAGCGCTGGAGGAGGTACACCTTCCTACGAGCAGTACTTC.

V gene TRBV7-9 combines with J gene TRBJ2-5, with a tentative D call TRBD1 (6 bases). Germline V CDR1 and CDR2: SEHNR, FQNEAQ (reference sequence). With 8 bases removed from V and 1 base from J, the gap between germline ends came to 11 bases. The CDR3 consists of 13 residues. As DNA, the CDR3 is TGTGCCAGCCGATCGGACAGCCAAGAGACCCAGTACTTC. It codes for CASRSDSQETQYF.

This chain links TRBV2 with TRBJ2-7; D is possibly TRBD1 (6 bases). Deletions cut 6 bases from V and 9 bases from J, with 21 bases between. The germline gives CDR1 SNHLY, CDR2 FYNNEI. The CDR3 loop spans 14 amino acids. CDR3 nucleotides: TGTGCCAGCAGCGAACAGGGATTTAACGAGCGGCAGTACTTC. It is translated as CASSEQGFNERQYF.

The J gene is TRBJ2-1, the V gene TRBV6-1, with a possible D match to TRBD1 (6 bases). With 4 bases removed from V and 15 bases from J, the gap between germline ends came to 16 bases. Per germline, CDR1 MNHNS and CDR2 SASEGT. The CDR3 is 12 amino acids. The CDR3 coding sequence is TGTGCCAGCAGTGGTACAGGGAAAGGACGGTTCTTC. Its translation: CASSGTGKGRFF.

J is TRBJ1-2 and V is TRBV6-5; 8 bases are a match to TRBD1. Losses at the gene ends were 5 bases for V and 7 bases for J; bases not matched to a gene: 3. Germline V gene data show CDR1 as MNHEY and CDR2 as SVGAGI. This CDR3 region has 12 residues. The CDR3 bases are TGTGCCAGCAGTCCAGGGGGCCGTGGCTACACCTTC. This sequence encodes CASSPGGRGYTF.